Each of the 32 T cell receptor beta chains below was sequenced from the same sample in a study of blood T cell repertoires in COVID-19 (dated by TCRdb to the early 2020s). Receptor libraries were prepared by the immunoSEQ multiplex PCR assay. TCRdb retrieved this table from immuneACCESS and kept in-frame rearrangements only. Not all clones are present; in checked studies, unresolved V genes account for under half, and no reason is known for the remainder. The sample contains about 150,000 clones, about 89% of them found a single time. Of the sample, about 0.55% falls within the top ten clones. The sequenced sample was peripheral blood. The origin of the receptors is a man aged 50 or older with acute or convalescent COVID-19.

The CDR3 spells CASSSVRLAGETEQYF. The CDR3 DNA reads TGTGCCAGCAGTTCGGTTCGACTAGCGGGAGAAACCGAGCAGTACTTC. The chain links TRBV28 to TRBJ2-7; TRBD2 matches 12 bases. Germline assignment: CDR1 MDHEN and CDR2 SYDVKM. The ends lost 4 bases at V and 6 bases at J; junction bases unmatched: 10. CDR3 length equals 16 residues.

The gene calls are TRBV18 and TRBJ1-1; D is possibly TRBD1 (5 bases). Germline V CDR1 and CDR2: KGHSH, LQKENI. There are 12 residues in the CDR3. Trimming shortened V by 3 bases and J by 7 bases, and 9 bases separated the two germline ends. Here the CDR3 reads CASSPGGDEAFF. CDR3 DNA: TGTGCCAGCTCACCGGGAGGGGATGAAGCTTTCTTT. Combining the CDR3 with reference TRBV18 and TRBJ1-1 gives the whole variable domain NAGVMQNPRHLVRRRGQEARLRCSPMKGHSHVYWYRQLPEEGLKFMVYLQKENIIDESGMPKERFSAEFPKEGPSILRIQQVVRGDSAAYFCASSPGGDEAFFGQGTRLTVV.

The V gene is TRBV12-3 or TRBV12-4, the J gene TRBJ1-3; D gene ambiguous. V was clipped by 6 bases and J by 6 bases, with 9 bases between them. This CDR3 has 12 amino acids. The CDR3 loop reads CASRAGPNTIYF. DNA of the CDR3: TGTGCCAGCAGGGCAGGTCCAAACACCATATATTTT.

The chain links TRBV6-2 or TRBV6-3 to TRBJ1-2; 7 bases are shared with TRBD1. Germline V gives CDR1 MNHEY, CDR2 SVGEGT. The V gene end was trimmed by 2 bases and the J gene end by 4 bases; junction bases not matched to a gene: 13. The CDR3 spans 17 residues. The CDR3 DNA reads TGTGCCAGCAGTTACGTGGGGACAGCCCGTTGGTTCTATGGCTACACCTTC. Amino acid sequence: CASSYVGTARWFYGYTF.

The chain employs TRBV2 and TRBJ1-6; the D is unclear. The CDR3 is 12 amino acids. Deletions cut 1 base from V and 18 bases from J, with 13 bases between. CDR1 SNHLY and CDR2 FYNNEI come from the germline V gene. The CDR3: CASSEGRSRHHF. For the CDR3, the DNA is TGTGCCAGCAGTGAAGGGAGGTCTCGCCACCACTTT.

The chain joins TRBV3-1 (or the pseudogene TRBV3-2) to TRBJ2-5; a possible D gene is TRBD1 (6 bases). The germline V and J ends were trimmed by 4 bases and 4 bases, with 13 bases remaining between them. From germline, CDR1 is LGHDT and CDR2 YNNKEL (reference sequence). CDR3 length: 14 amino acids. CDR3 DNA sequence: TGTGCCAGCAGCCTGGGCTTAGGGGGAGAGACCCAGTACTTC. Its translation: CASSLGLGGETQYF.

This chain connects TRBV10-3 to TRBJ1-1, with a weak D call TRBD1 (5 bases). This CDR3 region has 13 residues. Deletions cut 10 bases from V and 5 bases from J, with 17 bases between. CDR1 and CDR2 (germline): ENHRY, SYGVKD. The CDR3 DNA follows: TGTGCCAGCTTAGGGGCAGGGTCGACTGAAGCTTTCTTT. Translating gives CASLGAGSTEAFF.

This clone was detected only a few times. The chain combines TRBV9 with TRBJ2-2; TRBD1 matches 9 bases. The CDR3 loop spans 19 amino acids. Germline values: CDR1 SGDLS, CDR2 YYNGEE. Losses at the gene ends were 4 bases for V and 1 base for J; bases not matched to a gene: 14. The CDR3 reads CASSPFQGTGLRNTGELFF. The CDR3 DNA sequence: TGTGCCAGCAGCCCTTTCCAGGGGACAGGGTTACGGAACACCGGGGAGCTGTTTTTT.

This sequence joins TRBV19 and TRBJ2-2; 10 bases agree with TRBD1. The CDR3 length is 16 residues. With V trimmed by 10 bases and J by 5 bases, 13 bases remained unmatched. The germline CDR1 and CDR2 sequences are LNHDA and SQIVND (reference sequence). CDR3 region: CATRRDRGEWTGELFF. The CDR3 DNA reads TGTGCCACCCGGAGGGACAGGGGAGAATGGACCGGGGAGCTGTTTTTT.

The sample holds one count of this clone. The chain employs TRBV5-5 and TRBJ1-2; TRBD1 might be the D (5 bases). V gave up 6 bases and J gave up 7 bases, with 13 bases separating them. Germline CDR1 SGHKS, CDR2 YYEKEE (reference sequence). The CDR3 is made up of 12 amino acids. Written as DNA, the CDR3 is TGTGCCAGCACCCTGGGGGGGTTTGGCTACACCTTC. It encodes CASTLGGFGYTF.

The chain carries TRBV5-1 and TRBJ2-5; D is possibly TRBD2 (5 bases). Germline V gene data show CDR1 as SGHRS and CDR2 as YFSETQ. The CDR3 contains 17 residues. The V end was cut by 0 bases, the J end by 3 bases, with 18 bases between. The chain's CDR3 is CASSLESWELAEETQYF. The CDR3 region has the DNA TGCGCCAGCAGCTTGGAAAGTTGGGAGCTAGCAGAAGAGACCCAGTACTTC.

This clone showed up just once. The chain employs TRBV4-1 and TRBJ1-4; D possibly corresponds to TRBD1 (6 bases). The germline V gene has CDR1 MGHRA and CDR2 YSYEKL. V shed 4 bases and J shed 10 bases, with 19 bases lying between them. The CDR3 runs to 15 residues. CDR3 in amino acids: CASSRGAGALRKLFF. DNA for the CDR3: TGCGCCAGCAGCCGTGGGGCGGGGGCGCTTAGAAAACTGTTTTTT.

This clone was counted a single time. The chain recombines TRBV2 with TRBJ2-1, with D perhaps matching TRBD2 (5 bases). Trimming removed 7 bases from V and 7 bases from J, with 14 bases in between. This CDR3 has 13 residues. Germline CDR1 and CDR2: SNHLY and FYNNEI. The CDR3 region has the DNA TGTGCCAGCACCGTACTTCTAGCTAATGAGCAGTTCTTC. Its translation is CASTVLLANEQFF. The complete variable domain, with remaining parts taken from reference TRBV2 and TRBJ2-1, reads EPEVTQTPSHQVTQMGQEVILRCVPISNHLYFYWYRQILGQKVEFLVSFYNNEISEKSEIFDDQFSVERPDGSNFTLKIRSTKLEDSAMYFCASTVLLANEQFFGPGTRLTVL.

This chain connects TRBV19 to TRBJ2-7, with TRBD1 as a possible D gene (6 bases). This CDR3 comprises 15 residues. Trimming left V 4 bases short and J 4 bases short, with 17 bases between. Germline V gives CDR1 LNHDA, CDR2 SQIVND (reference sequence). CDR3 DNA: TGTGCCAGTAGTAGGACAGTAGAATCCTCGTACGAGCAGTACTTC. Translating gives CASSRTVESSYEQYF.

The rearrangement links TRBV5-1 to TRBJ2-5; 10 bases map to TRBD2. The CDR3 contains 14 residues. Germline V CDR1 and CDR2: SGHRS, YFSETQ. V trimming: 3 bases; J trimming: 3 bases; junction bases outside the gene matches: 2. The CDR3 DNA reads TGCGCCAGCAGCTCTCTAGCGGGAGAAGAGACCCAGTACTTC. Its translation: CASSSLAGEETQYF.

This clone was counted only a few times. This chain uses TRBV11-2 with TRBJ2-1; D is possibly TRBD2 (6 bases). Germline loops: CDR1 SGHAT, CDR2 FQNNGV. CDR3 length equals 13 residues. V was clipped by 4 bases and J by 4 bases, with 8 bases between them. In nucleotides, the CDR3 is TGTGCCAGCAGCTCCGGGACTTACAATGAGCAGTTCTTC. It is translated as CASSSGTYNEQFF. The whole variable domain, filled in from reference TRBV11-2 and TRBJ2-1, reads EAGVAQSPRYKIIEKRQSVAFWCNPISGHATLYWYQQILGQGPKLLIQFQNNGVVDDSQLPKDRFSAERLKGVDSTLKIQPAKLEDSAVYLCASSSGTYNEQFFGPGTRLTVL.

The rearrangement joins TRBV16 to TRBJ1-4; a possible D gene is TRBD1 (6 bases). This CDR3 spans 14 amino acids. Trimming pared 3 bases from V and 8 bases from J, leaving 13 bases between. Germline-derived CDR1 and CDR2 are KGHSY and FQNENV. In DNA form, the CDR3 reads TGTGCCAGCAGCCAGGACAGCTCCGGGGAAAAACTGTTTTTT. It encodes CASSQDSSGEKLFF.

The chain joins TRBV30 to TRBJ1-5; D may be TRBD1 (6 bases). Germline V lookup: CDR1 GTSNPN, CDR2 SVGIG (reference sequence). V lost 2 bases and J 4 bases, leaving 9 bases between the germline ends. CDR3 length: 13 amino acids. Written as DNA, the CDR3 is TGTGCCTGGAGTCTAAGGGGGAATCAGCCCCAGCATTTT. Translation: CAWSLRGNQPQHF.

CDR3 sequence: CSVSWGGEQYF. The CDR3 DNA sequence: TGCAGCGTCTCCTGGGGAGGCGAGCAGTACTTC. V is TRBV29-1 and J is TRBJ2-7; weak D call: TRBD2 (6 bases). The CDR3 extends over 11 amino acids. Germline V CDR1 and CDR2: SQVTM, ANQGSEA. The germline V and J ends were trimmed by 6 bases and 6 bases, with 12 bases remaining between them.

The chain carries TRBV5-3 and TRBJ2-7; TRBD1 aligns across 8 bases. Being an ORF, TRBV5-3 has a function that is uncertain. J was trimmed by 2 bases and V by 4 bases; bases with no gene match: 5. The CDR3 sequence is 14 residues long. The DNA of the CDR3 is TGTGCCAGAAGCAATGGACAGGGAGCCTACGAGCAGTACTTC. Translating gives CARSNGQGAYEQYF.

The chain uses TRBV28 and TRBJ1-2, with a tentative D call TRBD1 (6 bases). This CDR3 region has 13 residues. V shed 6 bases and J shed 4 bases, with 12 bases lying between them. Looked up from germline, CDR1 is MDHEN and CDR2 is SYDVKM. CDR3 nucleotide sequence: TGTGCCAGCAGGGAGACAGGCTCCTATGGCTACACCTTC. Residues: CASRETGSYGYTF.

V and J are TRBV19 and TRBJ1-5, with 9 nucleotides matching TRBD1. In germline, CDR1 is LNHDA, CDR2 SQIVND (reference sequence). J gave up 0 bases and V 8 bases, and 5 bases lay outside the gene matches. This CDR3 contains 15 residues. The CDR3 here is CASDGTGNSNQPQHF. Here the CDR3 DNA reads TGTGCCAGTGATGGGACAGGGAATAGCAATCAGCCCCAGCATTTT.

The CDR3 DNA is TGTGCCAGCAGCCAAGTACAGGGGGCCTTCACTGAAGCTTTCTTT. It yields the protein CASSQVQGAFTEAFF. The chain employs TRBV3-1 (or the pseudogene TRBV3-2) and TRBJ1-1; 9 nucleotides agree with TRBD1. V was clipped by 1 base and J by 4 bases; unmatched bases: 4. Germline-derived CDR1 and CDR2 are LGHDT and YNNKEL (reference sequence). The CDR3 spans 15 residues.

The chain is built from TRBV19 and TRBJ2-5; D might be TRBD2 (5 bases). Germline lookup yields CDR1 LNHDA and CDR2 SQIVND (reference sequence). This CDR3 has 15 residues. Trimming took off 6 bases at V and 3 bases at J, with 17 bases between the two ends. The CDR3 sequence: CASSRGTLAKETQYF. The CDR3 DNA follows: TGTGCCAGTAGCAGAGGCACCTTAGCGAAAGAGACCCAGTACTTC.

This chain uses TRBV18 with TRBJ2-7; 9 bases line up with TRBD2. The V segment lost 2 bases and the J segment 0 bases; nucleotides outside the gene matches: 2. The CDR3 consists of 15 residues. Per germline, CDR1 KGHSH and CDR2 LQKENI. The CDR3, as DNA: TGTGCCAGCTCACCAGGACTAGCGTTCTCCTACGAGCAGTACTTC. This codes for CASSPGLAFSYEQYF.

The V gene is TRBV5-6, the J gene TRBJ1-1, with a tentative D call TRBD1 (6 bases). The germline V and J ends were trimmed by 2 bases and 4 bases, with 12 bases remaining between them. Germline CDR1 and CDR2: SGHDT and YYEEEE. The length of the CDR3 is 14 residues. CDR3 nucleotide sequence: TGTGCCAGCAGCTTTTGGGGGGGCACCACTGAAGCTTTCTTT. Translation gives CASSFWGGTTEAFF.

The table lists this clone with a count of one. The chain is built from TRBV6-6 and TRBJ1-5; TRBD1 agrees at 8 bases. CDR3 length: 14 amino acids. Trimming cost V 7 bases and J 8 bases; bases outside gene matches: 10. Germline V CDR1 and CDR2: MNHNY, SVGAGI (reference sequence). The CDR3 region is CASTLGQGEEPQHF. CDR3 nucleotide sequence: TGTGCCAGCACCCTTGGACAGGGAGAGGAGCCCCAGCATTTT.

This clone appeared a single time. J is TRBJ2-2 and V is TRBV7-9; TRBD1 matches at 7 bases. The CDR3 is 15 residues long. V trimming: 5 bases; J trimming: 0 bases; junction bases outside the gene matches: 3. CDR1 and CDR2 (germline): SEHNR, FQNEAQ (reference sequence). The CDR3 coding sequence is TGTGCCAGCAGCCTGGGACAGACGAACACCGGGGAGCTGTTTTTT. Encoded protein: CASSLGQTNTGELFF.

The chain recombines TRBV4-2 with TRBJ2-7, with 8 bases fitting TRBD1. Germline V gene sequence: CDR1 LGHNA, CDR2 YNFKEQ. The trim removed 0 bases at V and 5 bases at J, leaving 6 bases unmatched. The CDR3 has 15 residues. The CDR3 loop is CASSQEGHRGDEQYF. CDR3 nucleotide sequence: TGTGCCAGCAGCCAAGAAGGTCACAGGGGGGACGAGCAGTACTTC.

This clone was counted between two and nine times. The CDR3 is CSASGGSGTYEQYV. The CDR3 coding sequence is TGCAGTGCTAGTGGAGGTTCGGGGACCTACGAGCAGTACGTC. The chain uses TRBV20-1 and TRBJ2-7; TRBD2 might be the D (5 bases). Trimming cost V 3 bases and J 2 bases, with 14 bases left between them. CDR1 DFQATT and CDR2 SNEGSKA come from the germline V gene (reference sequence). The CDR3 spans 14 residues.

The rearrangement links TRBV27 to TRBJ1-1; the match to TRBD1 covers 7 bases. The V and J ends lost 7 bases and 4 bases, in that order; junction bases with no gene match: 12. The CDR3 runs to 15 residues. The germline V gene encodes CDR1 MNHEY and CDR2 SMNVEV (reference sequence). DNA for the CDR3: TGTGCCAGCATCCAAAACCAGGGGGGAGGCACTGAAGCTTTCTTT. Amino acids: CASIQNQGGGTEAFF.

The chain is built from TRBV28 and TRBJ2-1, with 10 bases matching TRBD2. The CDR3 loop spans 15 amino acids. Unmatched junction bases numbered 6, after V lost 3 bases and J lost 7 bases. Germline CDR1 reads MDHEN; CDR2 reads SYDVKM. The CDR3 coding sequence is TGTGCCAGCAGTTTTGGAGCGGGGGGGTTTAATGAGCAGTTCTTC. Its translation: CASSFGAGGFNEQFF. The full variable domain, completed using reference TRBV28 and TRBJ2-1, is DVKVTQSSRYLVKRTGEKVFLECVQDMDHENMFWYRQDPGLGLRLIYFSYDVKMKEKGDIPEGYSVSREKKERFSLILESASTNQTSMYLCASSFGAGGFNEQFFGPGTRLTVL.